The 13 T cell receptor beta chains in this list originate from one sample, sequenced in a study of Graves' ophthalmopathy and Graves' hyperthyroidism. Using RNA transcripts, the TCR beta CDR3 regions were amplified. Second-round multiplex PCR followed a first-round RT-PCR using HTBI primers. TCRdb called the multiplex PCR reads again in MiXCR, with one record for every CDR3 protein. The sample includes over 650,000 distinct CDR3 sequences, just over 40% seen only once; the top ten take over 2.5%. Input material: peripheral blood. Source of these receptors: an adult man with Graves' ophthalmopathy.

The table lists this clonotype with many counts. The chain recombines TRBV7-9 with TRBJ1-2; D is possibly TRBD1 (5 bases). The V gene's germline CDR1 is SEHNR and CDR2 FQNEAQ (reference sequence). Trimming removed 1 base from V and 8 bases from J, with 8 bases in between. The CDR3 extends over 12 amino acids. Written as DNA, the CDR3 is TGTGCCAGCAGCTTAGAGGACACCGGCTACACCTTC. Residues: CASSLEDTGYTF.

This clonotype was seen many times. This sequence joins TRBV29-1 and TRBJ2-7; TRBD1 might be the D (5 bases). Germline assignment: CDR1 SQVTM and CDR2 ANQGSEA. The CDR3 has 14 residues. The V end lost 4 bases, the J end lost 2 bases, and 15 bases lay between the germline ends. DNA for the CDR3: TGCAGCGTTGGGTTGACAGAAAGAACCTACGAGCAGTACTTC. It specifies CSVGLTERTYEQYF.

The CDR3 DNA follows: TGCAGCGTTGGTAGCGGGGGGGCCCATGAGCAGTACTTC. It is translated as CSVGSGGAHEQYF. The chain employs TRBV29-1 and TRBJ2-7; 11 nucleotides align to TRBD2. The trim removed 4 bases at V and 7 bases at J, leaving 6 bases unmatched. This CDR3 comprises 13 residues. From germline, CDR1 is SQVTM and CDR2 ANQGSEA.

This clonotype came up a few times. The J gene is TRBJ1-1, the V gene TRBV7-2; 7 bases map to TRBD1. The germline V gene encodes CDR1 SGHTA and CDR2 FQGNSA. Trimming removed 2 bases from V and 0 bases from J; junction bases left unmatched: 6. The CDR3 contains 16 residues. The CDR3 spells CASSLRPGGLNTEAFF. In nucleotides, the CDR3 is TGTGCCAGCAGCTTACGTCCAGGGGGTTTGAACACTGAAGCTTTCTTT.

V is TRBV4-3 and J is TRBJ2-5, with 8 bases matching TRBD2. Germline V gene data show CDR1 as LGHNA and CDR2 as YSLEER. The V and J ends lost 2 bases and 4 bases, in that order; junction bases with no gene match: 6. This CDR3 region has 15 residues. The CDR3 protein is CASSQLAGGVETQYF. CDR3 sequence (DNA): TGCGCCAGCAGCCAACTGGCGGGAGGAGTAGAGACCCAGTACTTC.

This clonotype has ten or more counts. This rearrangement joins TRBV7-8 to TRBJ1-5, with D uncertain. Germline V CDR1 and CDR2: SGHVS, FQNEAQ. The germline V and J ends were trimmed by 0 bases and 6 bases, with 15 bases remaining between them. This CDR3 region has 16 residues. Here the CDR3 DNA reads TGTGCCAGCAGCTTAGCTGCAAGGCGGACTGTTCAGCCCCAGCATTTT. Protein: CASSLAARRTVQPQHF.

V and J are TRBV7-8 and TRBJ2-7; possibly TRBD2 for D (7 bases). This CDR3 has 18 amino acids. CDR1 is SGHVS, CDR2 FQNEAQ, per germline. The V and J ends lost 1 base and 4 bases respectively, with 23 bases between them. The chain's CDR3 is CASSLERRGGIQEYEQYF. The CDR3 region has the DNA TGTGCCAGCAGCTTAGAGAGGAGGGGGGGGATTCAAGAGTACGAGCAGTACTTC.

This clonotype appeared many times. The chain is built from TRBV7-2 and TRBJ1-6; no reliable D call. Germline V lookup: CDR1 SGHTA, CDR2 FQGNSA. V lost 3 bases, J lost 10 bases, and 7 bases lay in between. CDR3 length: 12 residues. This CDR3 is CASSLRVSPLHF. CDR3 in DNA: TGTGCCAGCAGCTTGCGGGTCTCACCCCTCCACTTT.

The V call is TRBV7-8, the J call TRBJ2-5; 12 positions match TRBD1. The J segment lost 5 bases and the V segment lost 5 bases, leaving 9 bases of the junction unmatched. The CDR3 length is 16 residues. Germline CDR1 reads SGHVS; CDR2 reads FQNEAQ. CDR3 region: CASSPGTGGEWETQYF. The CDR3 nucleotides read TGTGCCAGCAGCCCCGGGACAGGGGGCGAATGGGAGACCCAGTACTTC.

This clonotype was counted at least ten times. The chain has TRBV7-6 and TRBJ1-5; tentative D call: TRBD1 (6 bases). The CDR3 consists of 17 residues. V lost 5 bases and J 3 bases, leaving 20 bases between the germline ends. Germline V CDR1 and CDR2: SGHVS, FNYEAQ. This CDR3 reads CASSPRGRDPPNQPQHF. The CDR3 region has the DNA TGTGCCAGCAGCCCCAGGGGTAGAGACCCTCCCAATCAGCCCCAGCATTTT. Full variable domain (rest looked up from reference TRBV7-6 and TRBJ1-5): GAGVSQSPRYKVTKRGQDVALRCDPISGHVSLYWYRQALGQGPEFLTYFNYEAQQDKSGLPNDRFSAERPEGSISTLTIQRTEQRDSAMYRCASSPRGRDPPNQPQHFGDGTRLSIL.

The chain uses TRBV9 and TRBJ1-2; 8 bases are shared with TRBD1. The trim removed 2 bases at V and 0 bases at J, leaving 3 bases unmatched. Per germline, CDR1 SGDLS and CDR2 YYNGEE. The CDR3 covers 15 residues. The CDR3 spells CASSVLQGANYGYTF. The CDR3 DNA reads as TGTGCCAGCAGCGTTCTACAGGGGGCTAACTATGGCTACACCTTC.

This clonotype was counted a single time. The chain links TRBV15 to TRBJ1-2, with D tentatively TRBD1 (6 bases). Germline V gene data show CDR1 as LNHNV and CDR2 as YYDKDF (reference sequence). The CDR3 loop spans 14 amino acids. V lost 2 bases, J lost 8 bases, and 15 bases lay in between. DNA of the CDR3: TGTGCCACCAGCAGACCCCCGGGGGCCGACGGCTACACCTTC. Translated, it gives CATSRPPGADGYTF.

This clonotype was observed a single time. The CDR3 nucleotides are TGTGCCAGCAGCCGTGACAGGGTTGTAGAGACCCAGTACTTC. This gives the protein CASSRDRVVETQYF. The rearrangement links TRBV11-3 to TRBJ2-5; 7 nucleotides line up with TRBD1. Trimming took 5 bases from V and 4 from J; bases not matched to a gene: 7. This CDR3 is built from 14 residues. CDR1 SGHNT and CDR2 YENEEA come from the germline V gene.